Listed below are T cell receptor beta chains from one sample, sequenced in a study of T cells in Graves' hyperthyroidism and ophthalmopathy. TCRdb fed the multiplex PCR reads into MiXCR, producing one record per CDR3 protein. The data show fewer than 650,000 distinct CDR3 sequences, over 11% seen once. The sequenced sample was blood. The source of these receptors is a woman aged 25 to 45 with Graves' hyperthyroidism that later progressed to Graves' ophthalmopathy. Both conserved end residues are part of each CDR3. Each record gives: V gene, J gene, D gene, clone size, CDR3 protein. D genes are given only for firm matches. Some rows have no size entry. The others give once, few or many, or a class for an expanded clone.

v_call: TRBV5-1
j_call: TRBJ2-3
d_call: .
clone_size: few
cdr3_aa: CASSLAGIKGTDTQYF

v_call: TRBV12-3/TRBV12-4
j_call: TRBJ2-1
d_call: .
clone_size: few
cdr3_aa: CASSHRGGRFF

v_call: TRBV6-1
j_call: TRBJ2-1
d_call: TRBD2
clone_size: .
cdr3_aa: CASTDPGASGNKFF

v_call: TRBV3-1
j_call: TRBJ2-5
d_call: .
clone_size: many
cdr3_aa: CASSQDQRQETQYF

v_call: TRBV7-3
j_call: TRBJ1-3
d_call: TRBD1
clone_size: .
cdr3_aa: CASRAGTGGNTIYF

v_call: TRBV30
j_call: TRBJ2-7
d_call: .
clone_size: many
cdr3_aa: CAWSGRAWDHTYEQYF

v_call: TRBV5-1
j_call: TRBJ1-1
d_call: TRBD1
clone_size: many
cdr3_aa: CASSLDWDRGMGTEAFF

v_call: TRBV29-1
j_call: TRBJ2-1
d_call: .
clone_size: few
cdr3_aa: CSVERANYNEQFF

v_call: TRBV3-1
j_call: TRBJ2-6
d_call: .
clone_size: few
cdr3_aa: CASSQDPRAVGANVLTF

v_call: TRBV12-3/TRBV12-4
j_call: TRBJ2-4
d_call: .
clone_size: .
cdr3_aa: CASSARFYRRGLAKNIQYF

v_call: TRBV11-2
j_call: TRBJ2-3
d_call: .
clone_size: many
cdr3_aa: CASSLPHPDTQYF

v_call: TRBV11-2
j_call: TRBJ2-5
d_call: .
clone_size: many
cdr3_aa: CASSANYRETQYF